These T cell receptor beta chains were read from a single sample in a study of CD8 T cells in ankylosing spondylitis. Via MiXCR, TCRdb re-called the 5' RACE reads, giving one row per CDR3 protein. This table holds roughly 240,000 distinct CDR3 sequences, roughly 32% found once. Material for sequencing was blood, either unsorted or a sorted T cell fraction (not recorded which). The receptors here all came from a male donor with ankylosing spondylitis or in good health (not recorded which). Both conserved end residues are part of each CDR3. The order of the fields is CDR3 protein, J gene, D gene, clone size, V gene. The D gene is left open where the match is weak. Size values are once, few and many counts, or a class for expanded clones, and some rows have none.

CASSDQSGNTIYF,TRBJ1-3,.,.,TRBV2
CSAREGGNVYNEQFF,TRBJ2-1,.,.,TRBV20-1
CASSPPHHTGELFF,TRBJ2-2,.,.,TRBV12-3/TRBV12-4
CASSLSGSYEQYF,TRBJ2-7,.,many,TRBV12-3/TRBV12-4
CASTFPGRGLGELFF,TRBJ2-2,.,few,TRBV12-3/TRBV12-4
CSVRDSNTDTQYF,TRBJ2-3,.,.,TRBV29-1
CSVERGLMTDTQYF,TRBJ2-3,.,few,TRBV29-1
CASKLAGGTGELFF,TRBJ2-2,TRBD2,few,TRBV5-1
CASSQQGGSSGFTDTQYF,TRBJ2-3,TRBD2,.,TRBV4-1
CASSLPGGPADTQYF,TRBJ2-3,TRBD2,.,TRBV5-1
CASSFSRGAYEQYF,TRBJ2-7,.,.,TRBV5-6
CASNVVTGTGSVSNQPQHF,TRBJ1-5,TRBD1,few,TRBV5-6
CASRITGTGNYEQYF,TRBJ2-7,TRBD1,few,TRBV27
CAISPLGRGQADTQYF,TRBJ2-3,TRBD1,few,TRBV10-3